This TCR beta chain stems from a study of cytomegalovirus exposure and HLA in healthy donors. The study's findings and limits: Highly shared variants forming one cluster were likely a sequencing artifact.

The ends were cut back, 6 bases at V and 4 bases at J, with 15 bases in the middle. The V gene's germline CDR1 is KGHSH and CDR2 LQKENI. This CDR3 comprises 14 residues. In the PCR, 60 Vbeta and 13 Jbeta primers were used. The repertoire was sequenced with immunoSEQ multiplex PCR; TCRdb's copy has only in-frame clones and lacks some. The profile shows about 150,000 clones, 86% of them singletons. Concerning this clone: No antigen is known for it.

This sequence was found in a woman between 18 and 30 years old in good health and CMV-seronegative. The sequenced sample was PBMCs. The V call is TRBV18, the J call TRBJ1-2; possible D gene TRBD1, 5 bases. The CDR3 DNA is TGTGCCAGCTCCCCAGCCCCTGACAGCTATGGCTACACCTTC. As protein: CASSPAPDSYGYTF.